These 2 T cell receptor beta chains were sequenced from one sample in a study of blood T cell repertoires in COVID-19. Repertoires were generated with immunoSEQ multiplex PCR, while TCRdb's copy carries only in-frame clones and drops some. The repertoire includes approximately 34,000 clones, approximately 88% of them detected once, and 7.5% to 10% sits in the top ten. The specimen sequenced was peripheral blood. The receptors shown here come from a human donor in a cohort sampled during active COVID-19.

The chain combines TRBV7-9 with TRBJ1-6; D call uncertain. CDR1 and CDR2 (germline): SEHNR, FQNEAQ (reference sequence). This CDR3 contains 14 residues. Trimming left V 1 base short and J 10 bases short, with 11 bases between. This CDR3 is CASSLVAGSSPLHF. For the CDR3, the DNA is TGTGCCAGCAGCTTAGTGGCGGGTAGCTCACCCCTCCACTTT.

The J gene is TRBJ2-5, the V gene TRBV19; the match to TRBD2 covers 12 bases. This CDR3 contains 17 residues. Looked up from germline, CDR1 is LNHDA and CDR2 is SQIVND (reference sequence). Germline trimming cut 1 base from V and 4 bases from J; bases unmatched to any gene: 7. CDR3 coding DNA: TGTGCCAGTAGTATAGGGACTAGCGGGGCGAGGGGAGAGACCCAGTACTTC. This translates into CASSIGTSGARGETQYF.